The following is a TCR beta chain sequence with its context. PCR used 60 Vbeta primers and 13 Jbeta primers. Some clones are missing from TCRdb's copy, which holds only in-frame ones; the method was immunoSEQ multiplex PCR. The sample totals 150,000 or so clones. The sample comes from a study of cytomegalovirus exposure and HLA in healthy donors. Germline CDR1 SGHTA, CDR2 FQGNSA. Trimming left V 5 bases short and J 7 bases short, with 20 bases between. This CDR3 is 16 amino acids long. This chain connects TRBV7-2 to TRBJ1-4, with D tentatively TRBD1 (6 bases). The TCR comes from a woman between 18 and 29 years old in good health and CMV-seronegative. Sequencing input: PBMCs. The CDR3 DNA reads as TGTGCCAGCAGCCTAGGGGACACTCCGTTTGGTGAAAAACTGTTTTTT. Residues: CASSLGDTPFGEKLFF.